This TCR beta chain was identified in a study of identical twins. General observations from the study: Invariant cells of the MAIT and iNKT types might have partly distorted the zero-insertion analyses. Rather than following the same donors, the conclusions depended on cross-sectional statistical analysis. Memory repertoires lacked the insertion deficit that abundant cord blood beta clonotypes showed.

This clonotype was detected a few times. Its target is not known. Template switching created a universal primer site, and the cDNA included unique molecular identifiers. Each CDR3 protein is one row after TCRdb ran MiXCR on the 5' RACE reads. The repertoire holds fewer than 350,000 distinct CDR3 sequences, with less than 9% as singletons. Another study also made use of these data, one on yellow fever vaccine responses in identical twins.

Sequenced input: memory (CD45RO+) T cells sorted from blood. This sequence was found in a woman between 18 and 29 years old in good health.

The CDR3 bases are TGTGCCAGCAGCGTAGGAAGGGGGAGCTCGCGAGAGCTGTTTTTT. It translates to CASSVGRGSSRELFF. The V and J genes are TRBV9 and TRBJ2-2, with TRBD1 as a possible D gene (6 bases). Germline CDR1 and CDR2: SGDLS and YYNGEE. The V end lost 0 bases, the J end lost 11 bases, and 17 bases lay between the germline ends. The CDR3 runs to 15 residues.